Below are 16 T cell receptor beta chains sequenced from a single sample in a study of early T cells in non-severe SARS-CoV-2 infection (TCRdb year 2021). The library relied on 5' RACE. For sequencing, a NextSeq 500 was employed. The raw public reads went through TCRdb reprocessing: fastp at Q25, MiXCR clone calling, in-frame beta chains kept. Each CDR3 protein appears once, grouped with its most common genes and DNA. In all, the sample holds around 26,000 distinct CDR3 sequences, and approximately 4.1% of those were seen once. The top ten clones comprise more than 5% of the sample. The sample consisted of whole blood. These TCRs come from an adult who was a healthcare worker with PCR-confirmed SARS-CoV-2 infection or an uninfected control (not recorded which).

This clonotype showed up just a few times. The chain has TRBV27 and TRBJ1-1; D gene unclear. Germline V CDR1 and CDR2: MNHEY, SMNVEV (reference sequence). V lost 6 bases, J lost 1 base, and 15 bases lay in between. The CDR3 consists of 15 residues. CDR3 nucleotide sequence: TGTGCCAGCAGGCTTTTAATGTCAGAGAACACTGAAGCTTTCTTT. It specifies CASRLLMSENTEAFF.

At least ten counts were recorded for this clonotype. The chain carries TRBV6-1 and TRBJ1-5; 7 nucleotides agree with TRBD1. V was clipped by 8 bases and J by 3 bases; unmatched bases: 4. CDR1 and CDR2 from the germline V gene are MNHNS and SASEGT. There are 13 residues in the CDR3. This CDR3 reads CASSGTVNQPQHF. In nucleotides, the CDR3 is TGTGCCAGCTCCGGGACAGTCAATCAGCCCCAGCATTTT.

The V gene is TRBV7-9, the J gene TRBJ2-6; D gene unclear. V lost 6 bases to trimming and J lost 3 bases, with 15 bases between them. The CDR3 contains 16 residues. Per germline, CDR1 SEHNR and CDR2 FQNEAQ (reference sequence). The CDR3 DNA follows: TGTGCCAGCAGTCCTACCTGGACCTTTGGGGCCAACGTCCTGACTTTC. Residues: CASSPTWTFGANVLTF.

The chain is built from TRBV10-3 and TRBJ2-1, with TRBD2 matching over 9 bases. Looked up from germline, CDR1 is ENHRY and CDR2 is SYGVKD. The CDR3 is made up of 15 amino acids. J lost 7 bases, V lost 6 bases, and 10 bases had no gene match. Here the CDR3 reads CAIRTGREGRNEQFF. CDR3 DNA sequence: TGTGCCATCAGGACCGGGCGGGAGGGCCGAAATGAGCAGTTCTTC.

In its sample, this clonotype was seen many times. The chain recombines TRBV6-6 with TRBJ1-4; D gene ambiguous. Germline values: CDR1 MNHNY, CDR2 SVGAGI (reference sequence). The CDR3 loop spans 16 amino acids. The V end was cut by 5 bases, the J end by 1 base, with 14 bases between. CDR3 protein: CASSQPSQITNEKLFF. The CDR3 DNA follows: TGTGCCAGCAGTCAACCGAGTCAAATAACTAATGAAAAACTGTTTTTT.

The chain joins TRBV2 to TRBJ2-4, with D tentatively TRBD2 (6 bases). The germline gives CDR1 SNHLY, CDR2 FYNNEI. Trimming pared 0 bases from V and 8 bases from J, leaving 17 bases between. The CDR3 length is 16 residues. Here the CDR3 reads CASSEAIMGVADIQYF. The CDR3 DNA follows: TGTGCCAGCAGTGAAGCAATAATGGGGGTAGCGGACATTCAGTACTTC.

The chain recombines TRBV29-1 with TRBJ2-7, with D perhaps matching TRBD2 (6 bases). Germline loops: CDR1 SQVTM, CDR2 ANQGSEA. The CDR3 covers 13 residues. This chain's CDR3 is CSGPGLRSYEQYF. Written as DNA, the CDR3 is TGCAGTGGACCGGGACTTCGATCCTACGAGCAGTACTTC.

This clonotype came up a few times. The chain couples TRBV7-2 to TRBJ2-7, with D possibly TRBD2 on 5 matching bases. Germline loops: CDR1 SGHTA, CDR2 FQGNSA. The CDR3 spans 17 residues. With 1 base removed from V and 2 bases from J, the gap between germline ends came to 18 bases. CDR3: CASSLGFLGGFAYEQYF. The CDR3 DNA follows: TGTGCCAGCAGCTTAGGCTTTTTAGGAGGATTCGCCTACGAGCAGTACTTC.

Ten or more counts support this clonotype. The chain has TRBV10-3 and TRBJ1-2; D not certain. Germline V gene sequence: CDR1 ENHRY, CDR2 SYGVKD. The CDR3 sequence is 13 residues long. Trimming removed 8 bases at V and 3 bases at J, with 13 bases between. The CDR3 DNA reads TGTGCCATCGCGGGTGGGGAGGACTATGGCTACACCTTC. Protein: CAIAGGEDYGYTF.

This clonotype was recorded at least ten times. V usage is TRBV5-6 and J usage is TRBJ1-2; 7 bases align to TRBD1. J gave up 4 bases and V 4 bases, and 4 bases lay outside the gene matches. The germline CDR1 and CDR2 sequences are SGHDT and YYEEEE. The CDR3 is 13 amino acids. For the CDR3, the DNA is TGTGCCAGCAGCGGGGGACAGCTCTATGGCTACACCTTC. Its protein is CASSGGQLYGYTF.

At least ten counts were recorded for this clonotype. The rearrangement uses TRBV12-3 or TRBV12-4 and TRBJ1-1, with D unclear. There are 13 residues in the CDR3. Trimming took off 10 bases at V and 3 bases at J, with 15 bases between the two ends. The DNA for the CDR3 is TGTGCCACTCGATGGGCCGGACACACTGAAGCTTTCTTT. Encoded protein: CATRWAGHTEAFF.

This clonotype has a count of ten or more. V usage is TRBV29-1 and J usage is TRBJ2-1; D is perhaps TRBD2 (6 bases). Germline-derived CDR1 and CDR2 are SQVTM and ANQGSEA. The CDR3 length is 15 residues. Trimming pared 0 bases from V and 4 bases from J, leaving 13 bases between. CDR3 in DNA: TGCAGCGTTGAAGAACGGGAGCTGGGATACAATGAGCAGTTCTTC. Translation gives CSVEERELGYNEQFF.

This clonotype was observed many times. The chain is built from TRBV12-3 or TRBV12-4 and TRBJ2-1; 16 bases are shared with TRBD2. The CDR3 contains 17 residues. With 5 bases clipped from V and 8 bases from J, the junction kept 9 bases outside the gene matches. CDR3 DNA sequence: TGTGCCAGCAGTAGACTTACCGGGACTAGCGGGAGGGATGAGCAGTTCTTC. Protein sequence: CASSRLTGTSGRDEQFF.

This clonotype occurred many times. The V call is TRBV7-2, the J call TRBJ2-4; D is possibly TRBD2 (5 bases). The CDR3 is 14 residues long. Germline V gene sequence: CDR1 SGHTA, CDR2 FQGNSA. V gave up 1 base and J gave up 6 bases, with 10 bases separating them. The DNA for the CDR3 is TGTGCCAGCAGCTTAGGGAGAGGAGGAAACATTCAGTACTTC. Translated, it gives CASSLGRGGNIQYF.

The sample holds a few counts of this clonotype. The chain combines TRBV7-6 with TRBJ2-1; the match to TRBD2 covers 11 bases. The CDR3 spans 14 residues. CDR1 is SGHVS, CDR2 FNYEAQ, per germline. V lost 6 bases, J lost 3 bases, and 1 base stayed unmatched. The CDR3 DNA is TGTGCCAGCAGTGGGACTAGCGGCTACAATGAGCAGTTCTTC. Encoded protein: CASSGTSGYNEQFF.

This clonotype was recorded at least ten times. This chain uses TRBV9 with TRBJ1-2; D remains unclear. This CDR3 has 16 residues. Germline CDR1 is SGDLS and CDR2 is YYNGEE. V shed 3 bases and J shed 6 bases, with 21 bases lying between them. CDR3 sequence: CASSGRSLVPLDGYTF. The CDR3 DNA reads as TGTGCCAGCAGCGGTCGCTCCTTGGTCCCGCTGGATGGCTACACCTTC.